There are many counts of the clone carrying this TCR beta chain. The data originate from a study of T cells after yellow fever vaccination. TCRdb independently ran MiXCR on the 5' RACE reads; one entry per CDR3 protein. The data hold 280,000 or so distinct CDR3 sequences, with 8.5% to 10% observed a single time. CDR3 size: 16 residues. Trimming removed 2 bases from V and 1 base from J; junction bases left unmatched: 5. The sample in question was CD4+ T cells sorted from PBMCs, obtained 5 days after the yellow fever booster vaccination. The chain joins TRBV12-3 or TRBV12-4 to TRBJ1-1, with 9 nucleotides matching TRBD1. This clonotype was sampled from a man aged 18 to 29 who received the YFV17D yellow fever vaccine. This CDR3 reads CASSLRQGQGNTEAFF. In DNA form, the CDR3 reads TGTGCCAGCAGTTTACGCCAGGGACAGGGGAACACTGAAGCTTTCTTT.